This T cell receptor (beta chain) was identified during a study of CD8 T cells in Susac syndrome. About the study: When blood was drawn, the patients with Susac syndrome were therapy-naive, on corticosteroids, or on intravenous immunoglobulin alone.

Random hexamers primed reverse transcription of about 0.5 to 1 ug RNA. The amplification used immunoSEQ multiplex PCR on TCR beta CDR3; it spanned 54 Vbeta and 13 Jbeta. TCRdb itself ran the immunoSEQ multiplex PCR reads through MiXCR, one entry per CDR3 protein. The sample lists around 80,000 distinct CDR3 sequences; about 96% were seen once. The CDR3 spans 15 residues. Germline CDR1 is SGHDT and CDR2 is YYEEEE. Trimming removed 2 bases from V and 4 bases from J, with 13 bases in between. The sequence came from a human donor with Susac syndrome. This chain connects TRBV5-6 to TRBJ1-5; tentatively, D is TRBD1 (6 bases). Input material: CD8+ T cells from PBMCs. The CDR3 nucleotides read TGTGCCAGCAGCTTCGGGGGGCTCCCGAATCAGCCCCAGCATTTT. Amino acids: CASSFGGLPNQPQHF.